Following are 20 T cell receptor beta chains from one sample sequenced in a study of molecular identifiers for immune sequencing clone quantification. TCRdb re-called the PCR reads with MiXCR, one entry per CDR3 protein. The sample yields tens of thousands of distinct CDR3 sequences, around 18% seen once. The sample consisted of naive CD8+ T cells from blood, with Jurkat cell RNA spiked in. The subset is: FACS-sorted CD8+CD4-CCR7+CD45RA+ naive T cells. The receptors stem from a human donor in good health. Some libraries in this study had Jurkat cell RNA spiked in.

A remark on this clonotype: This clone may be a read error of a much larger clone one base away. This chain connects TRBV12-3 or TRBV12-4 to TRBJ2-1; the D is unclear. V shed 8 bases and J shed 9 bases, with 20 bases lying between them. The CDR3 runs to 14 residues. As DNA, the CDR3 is TGTGCCAGCGGGTTATCATTGAGTGTTGGTGAGCAGTTCTTC. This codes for CASGLSLSVGEQFF.

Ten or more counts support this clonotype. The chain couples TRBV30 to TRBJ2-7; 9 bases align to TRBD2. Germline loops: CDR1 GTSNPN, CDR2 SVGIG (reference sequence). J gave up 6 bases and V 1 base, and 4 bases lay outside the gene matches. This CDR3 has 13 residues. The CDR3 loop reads CAWSGGRAVEQYF. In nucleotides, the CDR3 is TGTGCCTGGAGTGGCGGGAGGGCGGTCGAGCAGTACTTC.

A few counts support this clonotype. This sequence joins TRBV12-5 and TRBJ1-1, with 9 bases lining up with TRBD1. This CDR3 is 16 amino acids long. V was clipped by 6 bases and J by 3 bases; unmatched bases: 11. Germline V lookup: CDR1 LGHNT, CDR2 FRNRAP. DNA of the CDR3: TGTGCTAGTGGCCCCAAACAGGGGGCGGGGTACACTGAAGCTTTCTTT. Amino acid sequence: CASGPKQGAGYTEAFF.

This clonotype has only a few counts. CDR3 loop: CASTIMGGANTEAFF. The CDR3 region has the DNA TGTGCCAGTACCATCATGGGGGGAGCGAACACTGAAGCTTTCTTT. V usage is TRBV19 and J usage is TRBJ1-1, with a possible D match to TRBD1 (5 bases). The CDR3 is 15 amino acids. In germline, CDR1 is LNHDA, CDR2 SQIVND (reference sequence). The V end lost 7 bases, the J end lost 1 base, and 16 bases lay between the germline ends.

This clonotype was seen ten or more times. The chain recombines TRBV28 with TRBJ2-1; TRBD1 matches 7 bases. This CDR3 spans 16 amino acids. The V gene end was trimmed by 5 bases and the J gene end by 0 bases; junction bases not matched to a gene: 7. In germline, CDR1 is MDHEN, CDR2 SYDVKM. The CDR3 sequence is CASSLLTGSSYNEQFF. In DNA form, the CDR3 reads TGTGCCAGCAGTCTACTGACAGGGAGCTCCTACAATGAGCAGTTCTTC.

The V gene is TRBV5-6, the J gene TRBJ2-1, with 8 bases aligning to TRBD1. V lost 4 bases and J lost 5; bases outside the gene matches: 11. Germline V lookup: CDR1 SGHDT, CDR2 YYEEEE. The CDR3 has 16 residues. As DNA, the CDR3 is TGTGCCAGCAGCCCGCCGACAGGGGTAAACAACAATGAGCAGTTCTTC. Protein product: CASSPPTGVNNNEQFF. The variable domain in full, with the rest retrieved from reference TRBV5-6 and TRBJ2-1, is DAGVTQSPTHLIKTRGQQVTLRCSPKSGHDTVSWYQQALGQGPQFIFQYYEEEERQRGNFPDRFSGHQFPNYSSELNVNALLLGDSALYLCASSPPTGVNNNEQFFGPGTRLTVL.

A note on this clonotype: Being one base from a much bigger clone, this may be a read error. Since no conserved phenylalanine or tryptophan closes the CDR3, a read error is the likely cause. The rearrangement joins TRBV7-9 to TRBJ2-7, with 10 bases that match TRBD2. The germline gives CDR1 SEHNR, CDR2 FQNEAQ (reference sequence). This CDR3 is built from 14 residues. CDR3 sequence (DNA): TGTGCCAGCAGCCTAGCGGGGGTGGTGTTCGAGCAGTACCTC. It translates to CASSLAGVVFEQYL.

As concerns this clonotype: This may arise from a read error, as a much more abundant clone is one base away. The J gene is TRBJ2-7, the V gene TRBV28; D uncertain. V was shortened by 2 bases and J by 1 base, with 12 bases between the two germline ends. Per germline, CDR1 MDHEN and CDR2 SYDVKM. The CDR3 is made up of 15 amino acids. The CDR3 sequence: CASSLRLTLSYEQYF. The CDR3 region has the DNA TGTGCCAGCAGTTTAAGGCTCACCCTTTCCTACGAGCAGTACTTC.

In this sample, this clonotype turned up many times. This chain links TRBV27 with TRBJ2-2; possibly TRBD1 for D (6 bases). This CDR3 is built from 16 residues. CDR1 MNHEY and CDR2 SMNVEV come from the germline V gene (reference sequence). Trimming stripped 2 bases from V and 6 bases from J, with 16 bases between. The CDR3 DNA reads TGTGCCAGCAGTTTAGGCGGGTGGGGGCTGTCCGGGGAGCTGTTTTTT. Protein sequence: CASSLGGWGLSGELFF.

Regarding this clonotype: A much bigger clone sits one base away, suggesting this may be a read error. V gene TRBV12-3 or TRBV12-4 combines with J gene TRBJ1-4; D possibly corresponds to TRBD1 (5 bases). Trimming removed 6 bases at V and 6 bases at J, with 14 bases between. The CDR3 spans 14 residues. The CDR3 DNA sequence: TGTGCCAGCAGGTTTTGGGGGGGTGATGAAAAACTGTTTTTT. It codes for CASRFWGGDEKLFF.

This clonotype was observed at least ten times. CDR3 DNA sequence: TGCGCCAGCAGCCCGAGGACAGGTGCCTACACTGAAGCTTTCTTT. As protein: CASSPRTGAYTEAFF. The rearrangement uses TRBV4-1 and TRBJ1-1; the match to TRBD1 covers 7 bases. Trimming at V came to 4 bases and at J to 3 bases, leaving 8 bases not matched to a gene. This CDR3 has 15 residues. Per the germline V gene, CDR1 is MGHRA and CDR2 is YSYEKL.

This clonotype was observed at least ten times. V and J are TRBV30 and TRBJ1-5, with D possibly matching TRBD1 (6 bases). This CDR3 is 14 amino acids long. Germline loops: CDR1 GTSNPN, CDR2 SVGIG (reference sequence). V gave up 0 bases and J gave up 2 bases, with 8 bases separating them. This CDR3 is CAWSVRTGNQPQHF. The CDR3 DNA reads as TGTGCCTGGAGTGTAAGGACAGGCAATCAGCCCCAGCATTTT.

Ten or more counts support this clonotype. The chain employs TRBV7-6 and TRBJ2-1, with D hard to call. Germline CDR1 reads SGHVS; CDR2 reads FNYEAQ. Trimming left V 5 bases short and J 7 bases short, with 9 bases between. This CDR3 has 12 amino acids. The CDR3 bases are TGTGCCAGCAGCCCGATAGGGAATGAGCAGTTCTTC. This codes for CASSPIGNEQFF.

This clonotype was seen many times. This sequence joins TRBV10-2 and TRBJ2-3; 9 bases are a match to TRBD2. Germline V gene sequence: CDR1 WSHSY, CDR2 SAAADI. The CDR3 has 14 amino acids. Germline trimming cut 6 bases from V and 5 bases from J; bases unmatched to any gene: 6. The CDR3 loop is CASSLAGVRDTQYF. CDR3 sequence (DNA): TGCGCCAGCAGCTTAGCGGGAGTTAGAGATACGCAGTATTTT.

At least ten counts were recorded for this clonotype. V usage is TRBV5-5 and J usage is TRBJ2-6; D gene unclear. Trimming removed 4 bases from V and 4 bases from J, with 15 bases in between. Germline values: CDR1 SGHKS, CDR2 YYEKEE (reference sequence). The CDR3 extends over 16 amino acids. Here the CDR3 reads CASSPMTDSGANVLTF. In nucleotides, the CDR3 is TGTGCCAGCAGCCCAATGACCGACTCGGGGGCCAACGTCCTGACTTTC.

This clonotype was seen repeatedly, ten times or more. The CDR3 nucleotides are TGTGCCAGCAGCTTCAGGACGGCCAACACTGAAGCTTTCTTT. Its protein is CASSFRTANTEAFF. J is TRBJ1-1 and V is TRBV7-2; no clear D. The CDR3 is made up of 14 amino acids. The germline V gene has CDR1 SGHTA and CDR2 FQGNSA. Trimming removed 3 bases at V and 2 bases at J, with 10 bases between.

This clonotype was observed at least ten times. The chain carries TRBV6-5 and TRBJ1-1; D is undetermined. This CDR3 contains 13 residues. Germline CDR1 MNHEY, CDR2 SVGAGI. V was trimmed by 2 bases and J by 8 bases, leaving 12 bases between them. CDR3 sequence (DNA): TGTGCCAGCAGTTACGGCGTGGAAAACGAAGCTTTCTTT. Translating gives CASSYGVENEAFF.

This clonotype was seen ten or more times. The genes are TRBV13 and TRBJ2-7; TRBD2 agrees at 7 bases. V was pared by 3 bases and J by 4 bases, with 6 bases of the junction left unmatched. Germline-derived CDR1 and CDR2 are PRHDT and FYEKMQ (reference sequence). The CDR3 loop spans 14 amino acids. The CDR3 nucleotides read TGTGCCAGCAGCTTGGGAACTAGCGAGTACGAGCAGTACTTC. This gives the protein CASSLGTSEYEQYF.

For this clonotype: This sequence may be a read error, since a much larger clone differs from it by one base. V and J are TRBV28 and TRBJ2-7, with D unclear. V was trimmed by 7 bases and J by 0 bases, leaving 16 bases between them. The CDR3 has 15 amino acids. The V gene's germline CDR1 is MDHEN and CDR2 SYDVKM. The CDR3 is CASTQVGNNSYEQYF. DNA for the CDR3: TGTGCCAGCACCCAGGTTGGGAACAACTCCTACGAGCAGTACTTC.

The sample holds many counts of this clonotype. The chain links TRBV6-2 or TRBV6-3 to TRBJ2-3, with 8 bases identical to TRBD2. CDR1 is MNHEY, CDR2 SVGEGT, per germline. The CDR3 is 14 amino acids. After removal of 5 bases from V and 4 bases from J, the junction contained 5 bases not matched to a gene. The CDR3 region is CASSNGTRSDTQYF. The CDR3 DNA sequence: TGTGCCAGCAGTAACGGGACTAGATCAGATACGCAGTATTTT.